The rows below give T cell receptor beta chains drawn from one sample of a study of beta chain features in type 1 diabetes. Assay: immunoSEQ multiplex PCR; the TCRdb copy retains only in-frame clones and omits some. Of around 300,000 clones listed, 7.5% to 9.5% are singletons. Sequenced: central memory CD4+ T cells from blood. These receptors came from a woman under 30 in good health. The CDR3 runs from the conserved cysteine through the conserved F or W. The D gene is left open where the match is weak.

J: TRBJ1-6
V: TRBV7-3
D: TRBD1
CDR3: CASSLAGTEDSPLHF

J: TRBJ2-4
V: TRBV7-2
D: TRBD2
CDR3: CASSPRGGATFSQNAIQYF

J: TRBJ1-1
V: TRBV4-3
D: -
CDR3: CASSQGGVPGTMEAFF

J: TRBJ1-4
V: TRBV7-2
D: TRBD1
CDR3: CASSSGTVATNEKLFF

J: TRBJ2-7
V: TRBV2
D: TRBD1
CDR3: CASSAGTGSYEQYF

J: TRBJ1-5
V: TRBV19
D: -
CDR3: CASRAGYQPQHF

J: TRBJ1-5
V: TRBV6-1
D: -
CDR3: CAIGTVSNQPQHF

J: TRBJ2-7
V: TRBV28
D: -
CDR3: CASSLGTGSYEQYF

J: TRBJ2-7
V: TRBV6-5
D: TRBD1
CDR3: CASSYSRTGNEQYF

J: TRBJ1-6
V: TRBV7-8
D: -
CDR3: CASSSEVNSPLHF

J: TRBJ1-2
V: TRBV7-9
D: -
CDR3: CASSLSPYGYTF

J: TRBJ1-2
V: TRBV7-8
D: -
CDR3: CASSLANRRYGYTF

J: TRBJ2-1
V: TRBV9
D: TRBD2
CDR3: CASSAFTGTSDEQFF

J: TRBJ1-5
V: TRBV6-4
D: -
CDR3: CASSDLCDSCRQPQHF

J: TRBJ2-5
V: TRBV11-2
D: TRBD2
CDR3: CASSPRGLAGAETQYF

J: TRBJ1-2
V: TRBV4-2
D: TRBD1
CDR3: CASSQTPGTGFYGYTF

J: TRBJ2-7
V: TRBV11-2
D: TRBD2
CDR3: CASSLGGASGEQYF